This T cell receptor beta chain comes out of a study of T cells in Graves' hyperthyroidism and ophthalmopathy. In patients aged 18 to 65, hyperthyroidism was newly diagnosed, with duration under 2 months. Uncontrolled infections, other autoimmune diseases, pregnancy or lactation led to exclusion of patients. Diagnosing involved the use of clinical symptoms, serum thyroxine and TRAb, thyroid ultrasound and orbital computed tomography. The CDR3 is 14 residues long. The V end was cut by 2 bases, the J end by 2 bases, with 10 bases between. Germline CDR1 is LGHDT and CDR2 is YNNKEL (reference sequence). This clonotype has ten or more counts. Its antigen remains unknown. Notes on the study in general: The blood repertoire included most of the expanded thyroid clonotypes above 0.001.

Authors of the study amplified TCR beta CDR3 regions from RNA transcripts. First-round RT-PCR with HTBI primers amplified the TCR CDR3 region. One entry per CDR3 protein, called by TCRdb with MiXCR from the multiplex PCR reads. In the table there are about 360,000 distinct CDR3 sequences, around 13% of which are singletons. Specimen: blood. This TCR derives from a woman in her late teens or twenties with Graves' hyperthyroidism. The genes are TRBV3-1 and TRBJ2-7; D uncertain. The CDR3 region is CASSQLTTPYEQYF. The CDR3 DNA follows: TGTGCCAGCAGCCAACTGACAACCCCCTACGAGCAGTACTTC.